This is a list of T cell receptor beta chains from one sample in a study of blood T cells in healthy people across ages. TCRdb passed the 5' RACE reads through MiXCR, listing each CDR3 protein once. The table records some 1,800,000 distinct CDR3 sequences, roughly two fifths of them present only once. Input material: blood. The receptors come from a human donor in good health. Both conserved end residues are part of each CDR3. A D gene is named only where the DNA matches it firmly. Clone size, where shown, is once, few, many, or a class for clones that have expanded.

TRBJ2-1,TRBD2,few,TRBV6-5,CASSGGYSNEQFF,TGTGCCAGCTCGGGGGGATACTCCAACGAGCAGTTCTTC
TRBJ2-5,TRBD2,.,TRBV19,CASTPAGGLQETQYF,TGTGCCAGTACTCCAGCGGGGGGACTCCAAGAGACCCAGTACTTC
TRBJ1-2,.,.,TRBV27,CASSLMGGSDGYTF,TGTGCCAGCAGTTTAATGGGGGGTTCGGATGGCTACACCTTC
TRBJ1-5,.,.,TRBV5-1,CASSPGTAGNQPQHF,TGCGCCAGCAGCCCAGGGACCGCAGGGAATCAGCCCCAGCATTTT
TRBJ2-5,TRBD2,many,TRBV12-5,CASGLAGREQYF,TGTGCTAGTGGTTTAGCTGGGAGGGAGCAGTACTTC
TRBJ1-2,.,.,TRBV4-1,CASSQVGNHYGYTF,TGCGCCAGCAGCCAAGTCGGAAATCACTATGGCTACACCTTC
TRBJ1-2,TRBD1,.,TRBV20-1,CSAREAGTGAGRGYTF,TGCAGTGCTAGAGAGGCCGGGACAGGGGCGGGCCGTGGCTACACCTTC
TRBJ2-1,TRBD2,.,TRBV6-5,CASSYTSTSGADNEQFF,TGTGCCAGCAGTTACACCTCGACTAGCGGGGCCGACAATGAGCAGTTCTTC
TRBJ2-1,.,many,TRBV29-1,CSVERKETVRSYNEQFF,TGCAGCGTTGAACGTAAGGAGACAGTACGCTCCTACAATGAGCAGTTCTTC
TRBJ2-6,TRBD2,few,TRBV7-2,CASSFYAGGPGANVLTF,TGTGCCAGCAGCTTCTACGCGGGGGGGCCTGGGGCCAACGTCCTGACTTTC
TRBJ1-4,TRBD1,.,TRBV13,CASSSPGQGDEKLFF,TGTGCCAGCAGCTCCCCGGGACAGGGGGATGAAAAACTGTTTTTT
TRBJ2-5,.,few,TRBV4-1,CASSQQAQETQYF,TGCGCCAGCAGCCAACAGGCCCAAGAGACCCAGTACTTC
TRBJ1-2,TRBD1,once,TRBV24-1,CATSDGTVTGYGYTF,TGTGCCACCAGTGATGGGACAGTAACGGGCTATGGCTACACCTTC
TRBJ1-1,.,.,TRBV20-1,CSAAEDLNTEAFF,TGCAGTGCGGCCGAGGACTTGAACACTGAAGCTTTCTTT
TRBJ1-2,.,.,TRBV28,CASARGKNYGYTF,TGTGCCAGCGCACGGGGGAAGAACTATGGCTACACCTTC
TRBJ1-2,TRBD1,few,TRBV5-6,CASSLQGAHYGYTF,TGTGCCAGCAGCTTACAGGGGGCACACTATGGCTACACCTTC
TRBJ2-7,.,few,TRBV29-1,CSAVRTGTYEQYF,TGCAGCGCAGTCCGGACGGGCACCTACGAGCAGTACTTC
TRBJ2-7,.,few,TRBV3-1,CASSPWELAPYEQYF,TGTGCCAGCAGCCCTTGGGAGCTAGCGCCCTACGAGCAGTACTTC
TRBJ2-3,TRBD1,.,TRBV15,CATSRDQGAESPHQYF,TGTGCCACCAGCAGAGATCAGGGGGCGGAGAGCCCACATCAGTATTTT
TRBJ2-3,.,few,TRBV7-2,CASSEIGAVDTQYF,TGTGCCAGCAGCGAGATAGGGGCCGTAGATACGCAGTATTTT